The clone carrying this T cell receptor (beta chain) was detected once. These data are taken from a study of T cell changes during pregnancy in multiple sclerosis. TCRdb's copy holds only in-frame clones and misses some; the assay was immunoSEQ multiplex PCR. The table has approximately 30,000 clones, about nine tenths seen once. The CDR3 totals 14 residues. Germline-derived CDR1 and CDR2 are MNHEY and SMNVEV (reference sequence). Trimming left V 8 bases short and J 2 bases short, with 15 bases between. The TCR originated in a female donor in good health, enrolled as a control in a pregnancy study. The input for sequencing was CD4+ T cells from peripheral blood mononuclear cells, taken in the first trimester of pregnancy. This rearrangement joins TRBV27 to TRBJ1-2; D perhaps matches TRBD1 (6 bases). The CDR3 loop reads CASHSGTKNYGYTF. In nucleotides, the CDR3 is TGTGCCAGCCACTCCGGGACAAAAAACTATGGCTACACCTTC.